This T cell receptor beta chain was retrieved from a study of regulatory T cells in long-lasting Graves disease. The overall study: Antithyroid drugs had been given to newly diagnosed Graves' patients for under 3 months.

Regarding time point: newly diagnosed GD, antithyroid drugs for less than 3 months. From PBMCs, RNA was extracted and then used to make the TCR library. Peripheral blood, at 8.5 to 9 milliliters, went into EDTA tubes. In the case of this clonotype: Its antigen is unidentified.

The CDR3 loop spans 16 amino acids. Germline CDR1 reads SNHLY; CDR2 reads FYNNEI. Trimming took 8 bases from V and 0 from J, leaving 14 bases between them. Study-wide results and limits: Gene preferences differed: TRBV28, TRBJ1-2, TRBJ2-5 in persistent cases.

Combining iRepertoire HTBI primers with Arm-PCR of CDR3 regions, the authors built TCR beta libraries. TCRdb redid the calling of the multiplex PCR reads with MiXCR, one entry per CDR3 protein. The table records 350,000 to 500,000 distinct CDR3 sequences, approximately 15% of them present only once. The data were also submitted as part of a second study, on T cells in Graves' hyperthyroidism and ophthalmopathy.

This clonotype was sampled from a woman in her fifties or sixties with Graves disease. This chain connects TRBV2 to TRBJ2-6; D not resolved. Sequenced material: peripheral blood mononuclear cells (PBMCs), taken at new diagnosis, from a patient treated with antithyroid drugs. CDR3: CASGPTRTSGANVLTF. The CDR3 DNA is TGTGCCAGCGGTCCGACCCGAACCTCTGGGGCCAACGTCCTGACTTTC.